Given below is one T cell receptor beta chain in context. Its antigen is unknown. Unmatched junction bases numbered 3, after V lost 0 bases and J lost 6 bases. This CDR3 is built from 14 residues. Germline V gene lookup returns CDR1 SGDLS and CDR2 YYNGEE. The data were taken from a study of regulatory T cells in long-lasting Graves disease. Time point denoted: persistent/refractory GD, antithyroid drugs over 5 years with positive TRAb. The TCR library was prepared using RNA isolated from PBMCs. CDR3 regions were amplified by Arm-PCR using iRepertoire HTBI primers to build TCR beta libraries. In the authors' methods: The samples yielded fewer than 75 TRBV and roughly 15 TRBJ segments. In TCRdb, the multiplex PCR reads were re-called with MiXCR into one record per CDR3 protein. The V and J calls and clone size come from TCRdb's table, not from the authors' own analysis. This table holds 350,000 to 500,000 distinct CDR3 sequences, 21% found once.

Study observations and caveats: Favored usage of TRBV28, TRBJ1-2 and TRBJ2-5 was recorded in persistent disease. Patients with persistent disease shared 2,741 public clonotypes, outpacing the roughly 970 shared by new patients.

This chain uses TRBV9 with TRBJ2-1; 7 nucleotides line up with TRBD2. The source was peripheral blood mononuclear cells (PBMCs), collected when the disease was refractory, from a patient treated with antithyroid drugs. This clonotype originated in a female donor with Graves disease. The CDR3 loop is CASSVEGTINEQFF. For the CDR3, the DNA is TGTGCCAGCAGCGTAGAAGGGACTATCAATGAGCAGTTCTTC.